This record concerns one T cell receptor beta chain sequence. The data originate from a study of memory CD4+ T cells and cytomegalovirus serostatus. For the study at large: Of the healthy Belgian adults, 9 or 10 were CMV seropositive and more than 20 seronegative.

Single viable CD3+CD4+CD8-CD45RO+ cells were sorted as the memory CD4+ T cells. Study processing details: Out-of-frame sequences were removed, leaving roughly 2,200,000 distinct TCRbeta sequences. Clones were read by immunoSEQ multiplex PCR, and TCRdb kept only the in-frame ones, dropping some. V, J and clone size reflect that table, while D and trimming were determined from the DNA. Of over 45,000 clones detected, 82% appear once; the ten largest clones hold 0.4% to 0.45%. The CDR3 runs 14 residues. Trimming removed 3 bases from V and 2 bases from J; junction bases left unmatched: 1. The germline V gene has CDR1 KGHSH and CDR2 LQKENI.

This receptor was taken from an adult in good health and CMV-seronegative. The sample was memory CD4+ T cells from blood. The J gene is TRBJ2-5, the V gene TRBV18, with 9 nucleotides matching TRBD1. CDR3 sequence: CASSPGTGQETQYF. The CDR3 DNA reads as TGTGCCAGCTCACCCGGGACAGGGCAAGAGACCCAGTACTTC.